The 8 T cell receptor beta chains listed next were all sequenced from one sample in a study of PD-L1 blockade in urothelial cancer. Profiling relied on immunoSEQ multiplex PCR, and the TCRdb table lists in-frame clones only, not all of them. The table records about 84,000 clones, 82% of them present only once. The specimen was PBMCs, collected around atezolizumab (anti-PD-L1) treatment. These receptor sequences come from a man between 65 and 79 years old with urothelial cancer.

The CDR3 is CASSPSFENQPQHF. The CDR3 DNA is TGCGCCAGCAGCCCTTCGTTCGAGAATCAGCCCCAGCATTTT. The rearrangement links TRBV10-2 to TRBJ1-5; D is unclear. CDR3 size: 14 residues. Trimming stripped 6 bases from V and 4 bases from J, with 13 bases between. Looked up from germline, CDR1 is WSHSY and CDR2 is SAAADI.

The chain recombines TRBV6-5 with TRBJ1-5, with D tentatively TRBD1 (6 bases). Trimming cost V 8 bases and J 6 bases, with 14 bases left between them. The CDR3 is 13 residues long. Germline V gene sequence: CDR1 MNHEY, CDR2 SVGAGI. Written as DNA, the CDR3 is TGTGCCAGCGGCCGGTCCAGGGGTCAGCCCCAGCATTTT. Its translation: CASGRSRGQPQHF.

The rearrangement uses TRBV5-1 and TRBJ1-6; D gene unclear. CDR1 and CDR2 from the germline V gene are SGHRS and YFSETQ. The CDR3 loop spans 16 amino acids. The V end lost 0 bases, the J end lost 7 bases, and 14 bases lay between the germline ends. CDR3 in amino acids: CASSLVWGSGNSPLHF. The CDR3 DNA sequence: TGCGCCAGCAGCTTGGTCTGGGGATCGGGGAATTCACCCCTCCACTTT.

The chain couples TRBV5-6 to TRBJ1-1; 7 bases map to TRBD1. The CDR3 extends over 15 amino acids. V lost 3 bases to trimming and J lost 3 bases; unmatched junction nucleotides: 8. Germline lookup yields CDR1 SGHDT and CDR2 YYEEEE. CDR3 DNA sequence: TGTGCCAGCAGCTCTCCCCGACAGGGTTACACTGAAGCTTTCTTT. Translation gives CASSSPRQGYTEAFF. Filled out from reference TRBV5-6 and TRBJ1-1, the complete variable domain reads DAGVTQSPTHLIKTRGQQVTLRCSPKSGHDTVSWYQQALGQGPQFIFQYYEEEERQRGNFPDRFSGHQFPNYSSELNVNALLLGDSALYLCASSSPRQGYTEAFFGQGTRLTVV.

The genes are TRBV14 and TRBJ2-2; D unresolved. V lost 4 bases and J lost 5, with 5 bases in between. The CDR3 length is 12 residues. The germline V gene has CDR1 SGHDN and CDR2 FVKESK. This CDR3 is CASSPQTGELFF. The DNA of the CDR3 is TGTGCCAGCAGCCCCCAGACCGGGGAGCTGTTTTTT.

The genes are TRBV15 and TRBJ2-7, with 8 bases lining up with TRBD1. Germline V gene sequence: CDR1 LNHNV, CDR2 YYDKDF (reference sequence). The CDR3 totals 15 residues. Trimming cost V 3 bases and J 1 base; bases outside gene matches: 5. The CDR3 loop reads CATSRSTGGSYEQYF. The CDR3 nucleotides read TGTGCCACCAGCAGGTCCACAGGGGGGTCCTACGAGCAGTACTTC.

This clone was seen a handful of times. The chain is built from TRBV6-5 and TRBJ1-1, with TRBD1 matching over 7 bases. The CDR3 contains 13 residues. CDR1 and CDR2 (germline): MNHEY, SVGAGI. V gave up 6 bases and J gave up 7 bases; unmatched junction bases: 8. The CDR3 DNA reads as TGTGCCAGCAGCGTTACAGGGGCAGGTGAAGCTTTCTTT. Protein sequence: CASSVTGAGEAFF.

A single count supports this clone. The CDR3 protein is CASSETGLGYGYTF. The CDR3 DNA follows: TGTGCCAGCAGTGAGACAGGGCTTGGGTATGGCTACACCTTC. V and J are TRBV6-1 and TRBJ1-2; the match to TRBD1 covers 7 bases. CDR1 and CDR2 (germline): MNHNS, SASEGT. Trimming took 3 bases from V and 5 from J; bases not matched to a gene: 6. The CDR3 contains 14 residues.